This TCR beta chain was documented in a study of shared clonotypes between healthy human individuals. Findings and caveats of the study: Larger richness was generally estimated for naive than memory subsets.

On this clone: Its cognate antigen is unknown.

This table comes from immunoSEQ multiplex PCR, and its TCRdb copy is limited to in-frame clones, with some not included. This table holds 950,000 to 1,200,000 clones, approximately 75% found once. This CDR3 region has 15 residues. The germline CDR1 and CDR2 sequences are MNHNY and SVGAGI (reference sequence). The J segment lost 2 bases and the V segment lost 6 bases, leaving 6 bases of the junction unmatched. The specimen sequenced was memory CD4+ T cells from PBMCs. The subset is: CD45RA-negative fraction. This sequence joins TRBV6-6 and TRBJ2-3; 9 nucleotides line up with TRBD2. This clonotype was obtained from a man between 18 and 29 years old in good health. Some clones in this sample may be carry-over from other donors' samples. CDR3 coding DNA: TGTGCCAGCAGATTGACTAGCGGTAACACAGATACGCAGTATTTT. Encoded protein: CASRLTSGNTDTQYF.